The 16 T cell receptor beta chains presented below share a single source sample, sequenced in a study of T cells in narcolepsy (dated by TCRdb to between 2017 and 2018). Library prep was done by the immunoSEQ multiplex PCR assay. The clones in this table, taken by TCRdb from immuneACCESS, are in-frame only. Not every clone is retained; where verified, under half of the shortfall comes from an unresolved V gene, and the cause of the rest is unknown. The sample contains approximately 31,000 clones, 78% of them found a single time. About 1.2% of the sample comes from the top ten. Sequencing input: CD45RA- memory CD4+ T cells from PBMCs. The sample's cell subset or site label, decoded: memory T cells sorted ex vivo from peripheral blood. The receptor set was obtained from a human donor with narcolepsy.

The V gene is TRBV7-3, the J gene TRBJ2-6, with D possibly matching TRBD1 (5 bases). From germline, CDR1 is SGHTA and CDR2 FQGTGA. Trimming left V 5 bases short and J 1 base short, with 9 bases between. This CDR3 contains 15 residues. This chain's CDR3 is CASSPQGSGANVLTF. CDR3 in DNA: TGTGCCAGCAGCCCGCAGGGTTCTGGGGCCAACGTCCTGACTTTC.

This clone came up a few times. The genes are TRBV19 and TRBJ2-7; no clear D gene. This CDR3 contains 14 residues. Trimming left V 5 bases short and J 9 bases short, with 20 bases between. Germline V gene data show CDR1 as LNHDA and CDR2 as SQIVND (reference sequence). The CDR3 sequence: CASSALSNTLGQYF. CDR3 in DNA: TGTGCCAGTAGTGCTCTCTCAAACACCCTGGGGCAGTACTTC.

The genes are TRBV19 and TRBJ1-4; TRBD1 matches at 11 bases. The ends lost 3 bases at V and 8 bases at J; junction bases unmatched: 5. The germline V gene encodes CDR1 LNHDA and CDR2 SQIVND (reference sequence). The CDR3 runs to 15 residues. CDR3 in DNA: TGTGCCAGTAGTATTGGGGACAGGGGGACGGAAAAACTGTTTTTT. It is translated as CASSIGDRGTEKLFF.

V and J are TRBV7-6 and TRBJ2-3, with D perhaps matching TRBD1 (6 bases). Germline V CDR1 and CDR2: SGHVS, FNYEAQ. V was cut by 8 bases and J by 10 bases, with 19 bases left in between. CDR3 length: 13 amino acids. DNA of the CDR3: TGTGCCAGCGGCACTATACAGGGCTCCTCGCAGTATTTT. Translated, it gives CASGTIQGSSQYF.

The chain has TRBV6-5 and TRBJ2-7; 8 bases fit TRBD2. This CDR3 has 13 amino acids. The V gene end was trimmed by 4 bases and the J gene end by 7 bases; junction bases not matched to a gene: 6. CDR1 is MNHEY and CDR2 is SVGAGI in the germline V gene. CDR3 in DNA: TGTGCCAGCAGTTCTCCGGGAGGGCTGGAGCAGTACTTC. Protein sequence: CASSSPGGLEQYF.

This chain links TRBV2 with TRBJ1-3, with D possibly TRBD1 on 5 matching bases. Trimming left V 6 bases short and J 4 bases short, with 10 bases between. CDR1 and CDR2 from the germline V gene are SNHLY and FYNNEI. There are 13 residues in the CDR3. The CDR3 bases are TGTGCCAGCAGGAAGGGGTCGGGAAACACCATATATTTT. It is translated as CASRKGSGNTIYF.

The chain carries TRBV23-1 and TRBJ1-5, with D possibly matching TRBD1 (5 bases). TRBV23-1 is labeled an ORF, and its function is uncertain. V lost 6 bases and J 2 bases, leaving 23 bases between the germline ends. The CDR3 contains 18 residues. DNA for the CDR3: TGCGCCAGCAGCCTAAAGGGTGAAAAGGGACCTGGCAATCAGCCCCAGCATTTT. This encodes CASSLKGEKGPGNQPQHF.

The V gene is TRBV6-1, the J gene TRBJ2-7, with 7 bases aligning to TRBD2. Trimming took 7 bases from V and 5 from J; bases not matched to a gene: 11. CDR3 length equals 14 residues. CDR1 MNHNS and CDR2 SASEGT come from the germline V gene. CDR3 amino acids: CASTESGRVHEQYF. The CDR3 coding sequence is TGTGCCAGCACCGAATCTGGGAGGGTCCACGAGCAGTACTTC.

V and J are TRBV30 and TRBJ1-1; D remains ambiguous. The V and J ends lost 3 bases and 3 bases respectively, with 20 bases between them. Germline V gives CDR1 GTSNPN, CDR2 SVGIG (reference sequence). CDR3 size: 16 residues. This CDR3 reads CAWRGQNGGLDTEAFF. DNA of the CDR3: TGTGCCTGGAGGGGCCAAAATGGAGGCCTGGACACTGAAGCTTTCTTT. The full variable domain, in which reference TRBV30 and TRBJ1-1 provide the parts outside the CDR3, is SQTIHQWPATLVQPVGSPLSLECTVEGTSNPNLYWYRQAAGRGLQLLFYSVGIGQISSEVPQNLSASRPQDRQFILSSKKLLLSDSGFYLCAWRGQNGGLDTEAFFGQGTRLTVV.

This clone was seen only a few times. This chain uses TRBV4-1 with TRBJ2-1, with D perhaps TRBD1 or TRBD2 (6 bases each). Trimming pared 1 base from V and 0 bases from J, leaving 13 bases between. Looked up from germline, CDR1 is MGHRA and CDR2 is YSYEKL. The CDR3 loop spans 17 amino acids. The DNA of the CDR3 is TGCGCCAGCAGCCAAGTCTTCGGGGGCCCCTCCTACAATGAGCAGTTCTTC. As protein: CASSQVFGGPSYNEQFF.

The chain combines TRBV9 with TRBJ2-1; D gene ambiguous. CDR1 and CDR2 (germline): SGDLS, YYNGEE. V gave up 0 bases and J gave up 5 bases, with 9 bases separating them. The CDR3 has 14 residues. Here the CDR3 reads CASSVALADNEQFF. The CDR3 DNA follows: TGTGCCAGCAGCGTAGCTCTGGCCGACAATGAGCAGTTCTTC.

The genes are TRBV29-1 and TRBJ1-1; D is perhaps TRBD1 (5 bases). The CDR3 extends over 12 amino acids. CDR1 and CDR2 from the germline V gene are SQVTM and ANQGSEA. The V end lost 7 bases, the J end lost 0 bases, and 9 bases lay between the germline ends. The CDR3 DNA sequence: TGCAGCGCGGGAGGGGTGAACACTGAAGCTTTCTTT. Translated: CSAGGVNTEAFF.

V usage is TRBV5-4 and J usage is TRBJ1-6; perhaps TRBD1 as D (5 bases). Germline CDR1 and CDR2: SGHNT and YYREEE (reference sequence). Trimming removed 8 bases at V and 5 bases at J, with 17 bases between. This CDR3 is built from 15 residues. The CDR3 protein is CASSITGLHNSPLHF. CDR3 coding DNA: TGTGCCAGTTCCATAACGGGACTGCATAATTCACCCCTCCACTTT. Full variable domain (rest looked up from reference TRBV5-4 and TRBJ1-6): ETGVTQSPTHLIKTRGQQVTLRCSSQSGHNTVSWYQQALGQGPQFIFQYYREEENGRGNFPPRFSGLQFPNYSSELNVNALELDDSALYLCASSITGLHNSPLHFGNGTRLTVT.

The chain employs TRBV15 and TRBJ1-2; D is perhaps TRBD1 (5 bases). Trimming took 4 bases from V and 8 from J, leaving 11 bases between them. The germline V gene has CDR1 LNHNV and CDR2 YYDKDF (reference sequence). This CDR3 comprises 12 residues. The CDR3 DNA follows: TGTGCCACCAGCAAGGACAATGGAGGCTACACCTTC. Amino acids: CATSKDNGGYTF.

The chain combines TRBV6-1 with TRBJ1-5; D gene uncertain. The CDR3 spans 14 residues. Trimming removed 0 bases from V and 7 bases from J, with 10 bases in between. CDR1 MNHNS and CDR2 SASEGT come from the germline V gene. The CDR3, as DNA: TGTGCCAGCAGTGAAGCGGGGTGGGGACAGCCCCAGCATTTT. It yields the protein CASSEAGWGQPQHF.

A note on this clone: Additional DNA sequences in this sample encode the identical CDR3. The rearrangement links TRBV19 to TRBJ2-1, with D tentatively TRBD1 (5 bases). This CDR3 region has 13 residues. Trimming removed 6 bases from V and 5 bases from J, with 11 bases in between. Germline values: CDR1 LNHDA, CDR2 SQIVND (reference sequence). This CDR3 reads CASRQAENNEQFF. The CDR3 coding sequence is TGTGCCAGTAGACAGGCAGAAAACAATGAGCAGTTCTTC. The variable domain in full, with the rest retrieved from reference TRBV19 and TRBJ2-1, is DGGITQSPKYLFRKEGQNVTLSCEQNLNHDAMYWYRQDPGQGLRLIYYSQIVNDFQKGDIAEGYSVSREKKESFPLTVTSAQKNPTAFYLCASRQAENNEQFFGPGTRLTVL.